This T cell receptor beta chain was identified during a study of cytomegalovirus exposure and HLA in healthy donors. Germline V gene data show CDR1 as SEHNR and CDR2 as FQNEAQ (reference sequence). The length of the CDR3 is 15 residues. Losses at the gene ends were 5 bases for V and 0 bases for J; bases not matched to a gene: 3. On this clone: The antigen is not known.

Primers: 60 Vbeta forward and 13 Jbeta reverse. This table comes from immunoSEQ multiplex PCR, and its TCRdb copy is limited to in-frame clones, with some not included. The sample consists of 110,000 to 150,000 clones, approximately 79% of them appearing once. Regarding the study as a whole: In a later analysis, V- and J-gene trimming of beta chains associated with a DCLRE1C missense variant, replicated independently. Despite most TCR sequences being rare, some public TCRs occurred in many donors.

The specimen sequenced was PBMCs. The clonotype was recovered from a man between 18 and 29 years old in good health and CMV-seropositive. The rearrangement links TRBV7-9 to TRBJ2-7, with TRBD1 matching over 11 bases. CDR3 loop: CASSRDRGASYEQYF. CDR3 coding DNA: TGTGCCAGCAGCCGGGACAGGGGGGCCTCCTACGAGCAGTACTTC.